This entry concerns a single TCR beta chain. The antigen it recognizes is unknown. Base qualities are not recorded, but no much larger clone differs from it by a single base. Amplification of TCR beta CDR3 regions was carried out from RNA transcripts. The first round of RT-PCR for the TCR CDR3 was performed with the HTBI primer set and the Qiagen OneStep RT-PCR kit. The libraries were constructed in a second round of multiplex PCR and then size-selected and purified. The libraries were sequenced on an Illumina HiSeq2000 using paired-end 100 bp reads. Per the source publication's procedure: SOAPnuke was used to process the raw data, removing reads that contained adapters or uncalled bases, had a mean Phred below 15, or lacked an exact match to the constant primer or identifier. High-quality paired reads were merged using COPE v1.2.5, and each unique nucleotide sequence was defined as a clonotype. MiTCR v1.1 was used to align the clonotypes against IMGT TRBV, TRBD and TRBJ reference segments. Only V-J combinations with frequency above 0.0001, covering 99% to 99.2% of repertoires, were analysed. A TCS score was defined as the ratio between F50 (clonal expansion) and ExV (chaos), using BLOSUM62-based TCRdist between CDR3 peptides within each V-J. Welch's t-statistics and random forest reduced just over 500 V-J features to around 14, which were used in a naive Bayes classifier (R e1071). The Morisita-Horn index was used to measure how similar the thyroid and blood repertoires were. TCRdb's own reprocessing of the public reads used fastp at Q25 and MiXCR and kept productive beta chains. Each CDR3 protein appears once, grouped with its most common genes and DNA. The V and J calls come from TCRdb's annotation, not from the publication. Counted in this sample were roughly 800,000 distinct CDR3 sequences; 38% of them appeared once. The top ten clones comprise approximately 8.7% of the sample.

A patient counted as having stable Graves' hyperthyroidism if no progression to ophthalmopathy occurred over 18 months of follow-up. Hyperthyroidism patients were newly diagnosed, had a disease duration of under 2 months, and were aged 18 to 65 years. Any patient with an uncontrolled infection, another autoimmune disease, pregnancy or lactation was excluded. Clinical symptoms, serum thyroxine and TRAb, thyroid ultrasound, and orbital computed tomography formed the basis for the diagnoses. Ficoll-Paque density gradient centrifugation was used to isolate PBMCs from approximately 11 ml of fresh peripheral blood. Total RNA was extracted with Trizol reagent, and quality was checked on an Agilent 2100 Bioanalyzer. Trimming takes 9 bases from V and 1 base from J, and the germline ends sit 10 bases apart. The CDR3 covers 12 residues, taking in both the cysteine and the phenylalanine. The read is trimmed to its CDR3 DNA, 36 bases read in frame from base 1. CDR1 SGHTA and CDR2 FQGNSA were looked up in the germline V gene.

The data originate from a study of T cells in Graves' hyperthyroidism and ophthalmopathy (dated by TCRdb to about 2019). For the study in its entirety: Peripheral blood samples were taken at initial diagnosis, before any treatment was given. To identify TCR V-J signatures that set the groups apart, the researchers used a discovery cohort of 90 to 100 patients, made up of around 42 with Graves' ophthalmopathy and about 55 with stable Graves' hyperthyroidism. Prospective prediction of ophthalmopathy was tested in an independent validation cohort of some 19 hyperthyroidism patients and 15 to 17 patients who later progressed to ophthalmopathy. The roughly 100 discovery patients were randomly divided into training and test sets at a 7:3 ratio. In more than 5 Graves' hyperthyroidism patients, the study also compared T-cell repertoires from thyroid tissue with T-cell repertoires from blood. Once sampling was done, hyperthyroidism patients were given methimazole at a starting dose of 30 mg daily, whereas ophthalmopathy patients were given high-dose intravenous methylprednisolone. According to the paper, TCR Vbeta CDR3 sequencing was carried out on some 130 peripheral blood samples, which came from 40 to 45 ophthalmopathy, fewer than 80 hyperthyroidism and about 17 progressor patients.

What the work shows at the level of the full study, not this receptor alone: Blood samples also contained most of the expanded thyroid clonotypes (frequency above 0.001), which suggests that blood repertoires may reflect thyroid immune responses. A 13 V-J signature model separated ophthalmopathy from stable hyperthyroidism, with around 91% sensitivity and 81% to 83% specificity in cross-validation and 80%/75% in testing. Sample size was not statistically predetermined, and blinding of investigators to group allocation was not performed. During validation, the model predicted progression to ophthalmopathy a median of around six months ahead of onset, with roughly 65% sensitivity and 72.22% specificity.

The sequence derives from a young man with Graves' hyperthyroidism. The sequenced sample consisted of blood. The rearrangement combines TRBV7-2 with TRBJ2-7, and the D gene may be TRBD1, 6 bases matching. The nucleotide sequence is TGTGCCAGTAACACAGGGTCCTACGAGCAGTACTTC. It specifies CASNTGSYEQYF.